The sequence of this T cell receptor beta chain was determined in a study of CD8 T cells in ankylosing spondylitis. Findings of the study overall: Made up of fewer than 10 highly homologous variants, a TCR beta motif appeared characteristic of ankylosing spondylitis blood.

A note on this clonotype: Its antigen remains unidentified. Germline is not matched at one junction end, which may reflect a read error.

TCRdb recomputed calls from the 5' RACE reads with MiXCR, one row per CDR3 protein. Of around 430,000 distinct CDR3 sequences in the sample, over 15% are singletons; the top ten hold approximately 1%. The CDR3 runs 15 residues. The germline CDR1 and CDR2 sequences are MNHEY and SVGAGI. The origin of this receptor is a male donor with ankylosing spondylitis. Sequenced: blood, either unsorted or a sorted T cell fraction (not recorded which). The chain employs TRBV6-5 and TRBJ2-3; TRBD2 matches 8 bases. The CDR3 region is CASSYGTSSTDMQYF. Here the CDR3 DNA reads TGTGCCAGCAGTTACGGGACTAGTAGCACAGATATGCAGTATTTT.